This T cell receptor (beta chain) came from a study of T-cell reconstitution after alpha-beta-depleted transplantation in children. For TCRbeta, the library was prepared with unique molecular identifiers. MiXCR was run by TCRdb on the PCR reads, yielding one entry per CDR3 protein. Among 540,000 or so distinct CDR3 sequences listed, around 23% were seen once. This clonotype was observed at least ten times. This CDR3 has 14 residues. V dropped 5 bases and J dropped 4 bases, with 12 bases sitting between them. The sequence was obtained from a boy younger than two who had a stem cell transplant for acute myeloid leukemia, so the T cells may come from the graft donor. The starting material was PBMCs, mostly from graft donor cells, obtained 360 days after TCRalphabeta/CD19-depleted stem cell transplant. The rearrangement joins TRBV12-3 or TRBV12-4 to TRBJ2-1; D is possibly TRBD1 (5 bases). This chain's CDR3 is CASSPGQGYNEQFF. The CDR3 DNA is TGTGCCAGCAGTCCTGGACAAGGTTACAATGAGCAGTTCTTC.